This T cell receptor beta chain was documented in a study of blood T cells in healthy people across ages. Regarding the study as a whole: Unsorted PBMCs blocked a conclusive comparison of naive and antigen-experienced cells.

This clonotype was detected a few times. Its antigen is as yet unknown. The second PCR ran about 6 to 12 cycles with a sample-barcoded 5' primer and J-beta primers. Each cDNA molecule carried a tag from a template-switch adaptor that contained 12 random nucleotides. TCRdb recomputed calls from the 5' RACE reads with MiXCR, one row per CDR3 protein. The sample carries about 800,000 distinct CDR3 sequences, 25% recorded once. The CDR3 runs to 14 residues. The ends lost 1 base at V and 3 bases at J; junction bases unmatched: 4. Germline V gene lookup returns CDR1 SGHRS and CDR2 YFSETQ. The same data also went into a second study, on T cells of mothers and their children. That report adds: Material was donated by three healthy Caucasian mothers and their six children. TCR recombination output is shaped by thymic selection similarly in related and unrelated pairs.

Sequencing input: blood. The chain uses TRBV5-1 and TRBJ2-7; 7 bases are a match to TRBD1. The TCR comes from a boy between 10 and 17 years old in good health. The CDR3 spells CASSLLSGGYEQYF. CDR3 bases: TGCGCCAGCAGCTTGCTTTCAGGGGGCTACGAGCAGTACTTC.